The next 24 T cell receptor beta chains were all read from a single sample in a study of CD8+ T cells in alopecia areata. After isolation, RNA underwent reverse transcription to generate cDNA as the sequencing template. The assay was immunoSEQ multiplex PCR, and TCRdb's table has in-frame clones only and misses some. The data contain approximately 210,000 clones, 50% to 60% of them singletons. Regarding treatment: oral pan-JAK inhibitor, 5-10 mg twice daily. Sequencing used CD4+ T cells sorted from blood, obtained at week 4, from a patient treated with tofacitinib. The source of these receptors is a human donor with alopecia areata.

Turning to this clone: The sample contains more than one DNA sequence encoding this CDR3. This chain joins TRBV30 and TRBJ2-1; D remains unclear. V was trimmed by 1 base and J by 2 bases, leaving 6 bases between them. Germline V lookup: CDR1 GTSNPN, CDR2 SVGIG (reference sequence). This CDR3 is built from 13 residues. CDR3 bases: TGTGCCTGGAGTGGCGGTACCTACAATGAGCAGTTCTTC. Translating it yields CAWSGGTYNEQFF.

This clone was seen only a few times. The chain joins TRBV29-1 to TRBJ2-2, with 9 nucleotides matching TRBD1. After removal of 7 bases from V and 7 bases from J, the junction contained 7 bases not matched to a gene. Germline V gene sequence: CDR1 SQVTM, CDR2 ANQGSEA. The CDR3 is made up of 13 amino acids. In DNA form, the CDR3 reads TGCAGCGCTGGACAGGGGAGGAGCGGGGAGCTGTTTTTT. It encodes CSAGQGRSGELFF.

This sequence joins TRBV18 and TRBJ1-1; 7 bases agree with TRBD1. The germline gives CDR1 KGHSH, CDR2 LQKENI. V lost 6 bases to trimming and J lost 0 bases; unmatched junction nucleotides: 7. The CDR3 is 15 amino acids. CDR3 sequence reads: CASSPAQGVNTEAFF. The CDR3 DNA sequence: TGTGCCAGCTCGCCGGCTCAGGGGGTGAACACTGAAGCTTTCTTT.

This clone came up once. The V call is TRBV2, the J call TRBJ1-2; D gene ambiguous. This CDR3 is built from 10 residues. Trimming removed 6 bases at V and 2 bases at J, with 1 base between. The germline CDR1 and CDR2 sequences are SNHLY and FYNNEI. CDR3 residues: CASSNYGYTF. CDR3 nucleotides: TGTGCCAGCAGCAACTATGGCTACACCTTC.

The V and J genes are TRBV13 and TRBJ1-6; tentatively, D is TRBD1 (5 bases). The CDR3 loop spans 14 amino acids. Germline V gene data show CDR1 as PRHDT and CDR2 as FYEKMQ (reference sequence). V lost 0 bases to trimming and J lost 5 bases, with 5 bases between them. The CDR3 loop is CASSLGQDNSPLHF. The CDR3, as DNA: TGTGCCAGCAGCTTAGGACAGGATAATTCACCCCTCCACTTT.

This clone was detected only once. This chain connects TRBV6-5 to TRBJ1-5; perhaps TRBD1 as D (5 bases). The V and J ends lost 4 bases and 2 bases respectively, with 6 bases between them. This CDR3 has 13 amino acids. In germline, CDR1 is MNHEY, CDR2 SVGAGI. CDR3 region: CASSLQGNQPQHF. The CDR3 nucleotides read TGTGCCAGCAGTTTACAGGGCAATCAGCCCCAGCATTTT.

This sequence joins TRBV4-2 and TRBJ2-7; 8 bases agree with TRBD2. This CDR3 spans 15 amino acids. V shed 1 base and J 6 bases; nucleotides not matched to a gene: 8. Germline CDR1 and CDR2: LGHNA and YNFKEQ. The CDR3 DNA is TGTGCCAGCAGCCAAGTCGGGGGGGGCCACGGCGAGCAGTACTTC. Translated: CASSQVGGGHGEQYF.

The chain employs TRBV7-8 and TRBJ2-3, with D perhaps assigned TRBD1 or TRBD2 (6 bases each). The CDR3 loop spans 15 amino acids. In germline, CDR1 is SGHVS, CDR2 FQNEAQ. Trimming removed 5 bases from V and 4 bases from J, with 16 bases in between. The CDR3 spells CASSAWTAGSDTQYF. The CDR3, as DNA: TGTGCCAGCAGCGCTTGGACAGCGGGTTCAGATACGCAGTATTTT.

The chain couples TRBV10-3 to TRBJ2-3; TRBD2 matches 9 bases. Per germline, CDR1 ENHRY and CDR2 SYGVKD. The CDR3 extends over 16 amino acids. V trimming: 6 bases; J trimming: 5 bases; junction bases outside the gene matches: 12. The CDR3 is CAIRPRAGGSEDTQYF. CDR3 DNA: TGTGCCATCAGGCCCCGCGCGGGGGGGTCGGAAGATACGCAGTATTTT.

The chain has TRBV11-2 and TRBJ2-2; TRBD1 matches at 9 bases. This CDR3 contains 16 residues. Losses at the gene ends were 2 bases for V and 4 bases for J; bases not matched to a gene: 5. In germline, CDR1 is SGHAT, CDR2 FQNNGV. CDR3 protein: CASSLRGQGITGELFF. CDR3 in DNA: TGTGCCAGCAGCTTAAGGGGACAGGGTATCACCGGGGAGCTGTTTTTT.

The genes are TRBV4-3 and TRBJ2-7, with TRBD1 as a possible D gene (6 bases). CDR3 length: 15 residues. V was trimmed by 4 bases and J by 0 bases, leaving 13 bases between them. In germline, CDR1 is LGHNA, CDR2 YSLEER. The CDR3 protein is CASSRLQGTSYEQYF. CDR3 bases: TGCGCCAGCAGCCGCTTACAGGGAACCTCCTACGAGCAGTACTTC.

The chain carries TRBV5-1 and TRBJ2-5; a possible D gene is TRBD1 (5 bases). There are 14 residues in the CDR3. The germline gives CDR1 SGHRS, CDR2 YFSETQ. The germline V and J ends were trimmed by 3 bases and 2 bases, with 11 bases remaining between them. The CDR3 bases are TGCGCCAGCAGCTGGAAAGGACATCAAGAGACCCAGTACTTC. Translating it yields CASSWKGHQETQYF. Full variable domain (outside the CDR3, taken from reference TRBV5-1 and TRBJ2-5): KAGVTQTPRYLIKTRGQQVTLSCSPISGHRSVSWYQQTPGQGLQFLFEYFSETQRNKGNFPGRFSGRQFSNSRSEMNVSTLELGDSALYLCASSWKGHQETQYFGPGTRLLVL.

The CDR3 reads CAWIWGTNTDTQYF. The CDR3 DNA is TGTGCCTGGATCTGGGGGACCAACACAGATACGCAGTATTTT. The chain recombines TRBV30 with TRBJ2-3, with D possibly called TRBD1 or TRBD2 (5 bases each). Looked up from germline, CDR1 is GTSNPN and CDR2 is SVGIG (reference sequence). This CDR3 has 14 amino acids. The V end was cut by 4 bases, the J end by 2 bases, with 13 bases between.

The chain carries TRBV9 and TRBJ2-2; 8 nucleotides line up with TRBD2. The CDR3 has 16 residues. Germline V gene sequence: CDR1 SGDLS, CDR2 YYNGEE. After removal of 0 bases from V and 3 bases from J, the junction contained 4 bases not matched to a gene. The CDR3 region has the DNA TGTGCCAGCAGCGTAGTGGCCGGGGGGGACACCGGGGAGCTGTTTTTT. Protein product: CASSVVAGGDTGELFF.

The CDR3 here is CASRGAYEQYF. For the CDR3, the DNA is TGTGCCAGCAGGGGGGCCTACGAGCAGTACTTC. This sequence joins TRBV28 and TRBJ2-5, with D perhaps being TRBD1 or TRBD2 (5 bases each). The assigned J gene may be wrong: the sequence end matches TRBJ2-7 better. The CDR3 totals 11 residues. Germline loops: CDR1 MDHEN, CDR2 SYDVKM.

Ten or more counts support this clone. This chain uses TRBV10-3 with TRBJ1-1; the D gene is possibly TRBD1 (6 bases). The CDR3 has 16 residues. Looked up from germline, CDR1 is ENHRY and CDR2 is SYGVKD. V was pared by 0 bases and J by 1 base, with 12 bases between. CDR3: CAISESSWTANTEAFF. The CDR3 DNA is TGTGCCATCAGTGAGTCTTCCTGGACAGCGAACACTGAAGCTTTCTTT.

This clone was counted between two and nine times. This chain uses TRBV28 with TRBJ2-2; D is unresolved. Germline V gene sequence: CDR1 MDHEN, CDR2 SYDVKM. Trimming took 3 bases from V and 6 from J, leaving 5 bases between them. CDR3 length equals 12 residues. The CDR3 nucleotides are TGTGCCAGCAGTTTTTTAGCCGGGGAGCTGTTTTTT. Residues: CASSFLAGELFF.

The chain uses TRBV6-5 and TRBJ1-1, with D unresolved. Germline CDR1 is MNHEY and CDR2 is SVGAGI. CDR3 length: 13 residues. Trimming shortened V by 2 bases and J by 5 bases, and 9 bases separated the two germline ends. CDR3 bases: TGTGCCAGCAGTTACGCAGGTGAGACTGAAGCTTTCTTT. Translation: CASSYAGETEAFF.

This clone was found once. The chain links TRBV9 to TRBJ2-3; D perhaps matches TRBD1 (5 bases). V shed 2 bases and J shed 6 bases, with 19 bases lying between them. Germline V lookup: CDR1 SGDLS, CDR2 YYNGEE. The CDR3 has 16 amino acids. CDR3 in DNA: TGTGCCAGCAGCGTCCTCCCGGGTGGGCAGGGTGATACGCAGTATTTT. Residues: CASSVLPGGQGDTQYF.

In this sample, this clone turned up a few times. This sequence joins TRBV5-1 and TRBJ1-5; D uncertain. V was pared by 3 bases and J by 4 bases, with 14 bases between. The CDR3 loop spans 15 amino acids. The germline V gene has CDR1 SGHRS and CDR2 YFSETQ. CDR3 sequence reads: CASSSSGSKNQPQHF. The DNA of the CDR3 is TGCGCCAGCAGCTCGTCCGGGAGTAAGAATCAGCCCCAGCATTTT. The whole variable domain, filled in from reference TRBV5-1 and TRBJ1-5, reads KAGVTQTPRYLIKTRGQQVTLSCSPISGHRSVSWYQQTPGQGLQFLFEYFSETQRNKGNFPGRFSGRQFSNSRSEMNVSTLELGDSALYLCASSSSGSKNQPQHFGDGTRLSIL.

J is TRBJ1-6 and V is TRBV30; unclear D gene. Trimming pared 7 bases from V and 0 bases from J, leaving 13 bases between. The germline CDR1 and CDR2 sequences are GTSNPN and SVGIG (reference sequence). The CDR3 runs 15 residues. The CDR3 here is CAFAPPSSYNSPLHF. The CDR3 DNA reads TGTGCCTTCGCTCCGCCGAGCTCCTATAATTCACCCCTCCACTTT.

This clone is a singleton in its sample. This rearrangement joins TRBV29-1 to TRBJ1-2; 7 bases match TRBD1. The length of the CDR3 is 13 residues. V dropped 7 bases and J dropped 3; count of bases not matched to a gene: 8. Per germline, CDR1 SQVTM and CDR2 ANQGSEA. CDR3 sequence: CSATGTADYGYTF. The CDR3 nucleotides read TGCAGCGCCACTGGGACAGCCGACTATGGCTACACCTTC.

This chain joins TRBV18 and TRBJ2-5; tentatively, D is TRBD1 or TRBD2 (6 bases each). The CDR3 contains 19 residues. Germline V gene lookup returns CDR1 KGHSH and CDR2 LQKENI. Trimming shortened V by 1 base and J by 1 base, and 22 bases separated the two germline ends. The CDR3 spells CASSPRLALTRGAQETQYF. The CDR3 region has the DNA TGTGCCAGCTCACCACGGCTCGCGTTGACTAGGGGGGCCCAAGAGACCCAGTACTTC.

This chain connects TRBV19 to TRBJ2-1; D is perhaps TRBD2 (6 bases). The germline V gene has CDR1 LNHDA and CDR2 SQIVND (reference sequence). This CDR3 comprises 15 residues. Trimming stripped 4 bases from V and 5 bases from J, with 15 bases between. CDR3: CASSSDSTSNNEQFF. In nucleotides, the CDR3 is TGTGCCAGTAGTAGTGACTCGACTAGTAACAATGAGCAGTTCTTC. Full variable domain (missing parts from reference TRBV19 and TRBJ2-1): DGGITQSPKYLFRKEGQNVTLSCEQNLNHDAMYWYRQDPGQGLRLIYYSQIVNDFQKGDIAEGYSVSREKKESFPLTVTSAQKNPTAFYLCASSSDSTSNNEQFFGPGTRLTVL.